The rows below give T cell receptor beta chains drawn from one sample of a study of shared clonotypes between healthy human individuals. Libraries were prepared by immunoSEQ multiplex PCR; TCRdb keeps only in-frame clonotypes and omits some of them. Here the sample spans about 490,000 clones, about 80% being singletons. Sequencing was carried out using PBMCs. Every receptor here comes from a woman aged 40 to 55 in good health. Some clones in this sample may be carry-over from other donors' samples. CDR3s include the opening cysteine and the closing phenylalanine or tryptophan. The D gene is left open where the match is weak. Size is omitted from some rows. Given values are once, few, many or a class for expanded clones.

NA,22,TRBD2,TRBJ2-3,TRBV7-8,TGTGCCAGCAGCAACCGTACTAGCGGGAGTGTTTTGGCCCGTGGTGGCACAGATACGCAGTATTTT,CASSNRTSGSVLARGGTDTQYF
few,16,TRBD2,TRBJ2-5,TRBV4-2,TGTGCCAGCAGCCAAGGGACTAGCGGGCCTCAAGAGACCCAGTACTTC,CASSQGTSGPQETQYF
many,15,TRBD2,TRBJ2-2,TRBV7-6,TGTGCCAGCACCTGGAGCGGGAGAGGGACCGGGGAGCTGTTTTTT,CASTWSGRGTGELFF
NA,14,NA,TRBJ1-1,TRBV5-6,TGTGCCAGCAGCCCCCCGGCAGGGGACACTGAAGCTTTCTTT,CASSPPAGDTEAFF
NA,13,NA,TRBJ2-1,TRBV27,TGTGCCAGCAGCCTACGACGTAACAATGAGCAGTTCTTC,CASSLRRNNEQFF
NA,13,NA,TRBJ1-2,TRBV5-8,TGTGCCAGCAGCTTGATCCGGAACTATGGCTACACCTTC,CASSLIRNYGYTF
NA,15,TRBD2,TRBJ2-1,TRBV27,TGTGCCAGCACTTTACTAGCGGGAGGAGTGGGGGAGCAGTTCTTC,CASTLLAGGVGEQFF
NA,15,NA,TRBJ2-3,TRBV28,TGTGCCAGCAGCTCCGAGCGGGCGGGCACAGATACGCAGTATTTT,CASSSERAGTDTQYF
NA,16,TRBD2,TRBJ2-1,TRBV15,TGTGCCACCAGCAGACTGGGCGGGAGCTCCTACAATGAGCAGTTCTTC,CATSRLGGSSYNEQFF
NA,14,TRBD1,TRBJ2-7,TRBV4-3,TGCGCCAGCAGCCAGAGGACAGGGGGCTACGAGCAGTACTTC,CASSQRTGGYEQYF
NA,15,TRBD2,TRBJ2-5,TRBV2,TGTGCCAGCAGTGGTCGAACAGTAGCGGGAGAGACCCAGTACTTC,CASSGRTVAGETQYF
once,14,NA,TRBJ1-1,TRBV18,TGTGCCAGCTCTTTACAGAGGTTGAACACTGAAGCTTTCTTT,CASSLQRLNTEAFF
NA,17,TRBD2,TRBJ2-3,TRBV14,TGTGCCAGCAGCCTCCAGGAAACTAGCGGGAGCACAGATACGCAGTATTTT,CASSLQETSGSTDTQYF
once,17,NA,TRBJ2-6,TRBV11-1,TGTGCCAGCAGCTTTGGGGGCGATAGCTCTGGGGCCAACGTCCTGACTTTC,CASSFGGDSSGANVLTF
many,14,NA,TRBJ1-1,TRBV7-8,TGTGCCAGCAGCTTATGGGATGGAGACACTGAAGCTTTCTTT,CASSLWDGDTEAFF
once,13,NA,TRBJ2-7,TRBV7-2,TGTGCCAGCAGGACCCCAGGGTCCAACGAGCAGTACTTC,CASRTPGSNEQYF
many,15,NA,TRBJ1-5,TRBV5-6,TGTGCCAGCAGCTCTCAGGGGTATAGCAATCAGCCCCAGCATTTT,CASSSQGYSNQPQHF
NA,14,TRBD1,TRBJ1-1,TRBV28,TGTGCCAGCAAGCCCCCGGGGACAGTAACTGAAGCTTTCTTT,CASKPPGTVTEAFF
NA,14,TRBD2,TRBJ2-7,TRBV28,TGTGCCAGCGGGCCGACTAGCGGGATATACGAGCAGTACTTC,CASGPTSGIYEQYF
NA,14,NA,TRBJ2-2,TRBV5-5,TGTGCCAGCAGCTTGGTTCTAATCACCGGGGAGCTGTTTTTT,CASSLVLITGELFF